These 27 T cell receptor beta chains were all obtained from the same sample, sequenced in a study of T cells in Graves' hyperthyroidism and ophthalmopathy. The source material, RNA transcripts, was used to amplify TCR beta CDR3 regions. Carried out on the TCR CDR3, a first-round RT-PCR used the HTBI primer set. MiXCR, applied by TCRdb to the multiplex PCR reads, yields one record per CDR3 protein. In the table there are 560,000 or so distinct CDR3 sequences, 15% to 20% of which are singletons. Material for sequencing was blood. The receptors originated from a man aged 40-50 years with Graves' ophthalmopathy.

This clonotype was observed many times. The genes are TRBV7-6 and TRBJ2-5; D may be TRBD1 (5 bases). This CDR3 comprises 14 residues. Germline V gene lookup returns CDR1 SGHVS and CDR2 FNYEAQ. Deletions cut 4 bases from V and 5 bases from J, with 14 bases between. The CDR3 DNA reads TGTGCCAGCAGCTCTGGGGCGCTCGGGGAGACCCAGTACTTC. The encoded protein is CASSSGALGETQYF. Supplemented by reference TRBV7-6 and TRBJ2-5, the full variable domain reads GAGVSQSPRYKVTKRGQDVALRCDPISGHVSLYWYRQALGQGPEFLTYFNYEAQQDKSGLPNDRFSAERPEGSISTLTIQRTEQRDSAMYRCASSSGALGETQYFGPGTRLLVL.

This chain uses TRBV10-2 with TRBJ1-2, with a weak D call TRBD1 (6 bases). CDR1 is WSHSY, CDR2 SAAADI, per germline. Trimming pared 7 bases from V and 1 base from J, leaving 16 bases between. CDR3 size: 15 residues. Written as DNA, the CDR3 is TGCGCCAGCAATGATGACAGGCGCGGTAACTATGGCTACACCTTC. Encoded protein: CASNDDRRGNYGYTF.

In its sample, this clonotype was seen a few times. V and J are TRBV5-6 and TRBJ2-1; 9 positions agree with TRBD1. There are 17 residues in the CDR3. Trimming took 2 bases from V and 0 from J; bases not matched to a gene: 6. Germline V lookup: CDR1 SGHDT, CDR2 YYEEEE. The CDR3 region has the DNA TGTGCCAGCAGCTTAGGACAGGGGTCCAGCTCCTACAATGAGCAGTTCTTC. Its protein is CASSLGQGSSSYNEQFF.

There are a few counts of this clonotype. The chain uses TRBV7-9 and TRBJ2-7; TRBD1 matches at 9 bases. Trimming took 3 bases from V and 2 from J; bases not matched to a gene: 5. This CDR3 region has 15 residues. Germline-derived CDR1 and CDR2 are SEHNR and FQNEAQ (reference sequence). For the CDR3, the DNA is TGTGCCAGCAGCTTGAGGGGGACAGGGACCTACGAGCAGTACTTC. Its translation: CASSLRGTGTYEQYF.

This clonotype has more than one count but fewer than ten. The V and J genes are TRBV6-2 or TRBV6-3 and TRBJ2-1; unclear D gene. The germline gives CDR1 MNHEY, CDR2 SVGEGT. This CDR3 is 11 amino acids long. The V end lost 2 bases, the J end lost 8 bases, and 4 bases lay between the germline ends. The CDR3 loop is CASSYPDEQFF. Written as DNA, the CDR3 is TGTGCCAGCAGTTACCCTGATGAGCAGTTCTTC.

This clonotype ranks as medium-sized. The V gene is TRBV6-2 or TRBV6-3, the J gene TRBJ2-1; D might be TRBD1 (5 bases). V shed 6 bases and J shed 2 bases, with 5 bases lying between them. CDR1 is MNHEY, CDR2 SVGEGT, per germline. This CDR3 has 12 amino acids. The CDR3 here is CASRGAYNEQFF. The CDR3 coding sequence is TGTGCCAGCAGAGGGGCCTACAATGAGCAGTTCTTC.

As regards this clonotype: This may arise from a read error, as a much more abundant clone is one base away. The chain joins TRBV7-9 to TRBJ2-7; D could derive from TRBD1 or TRBD2 (5 bases each). Germline CDR1 SEHNR, CDR2 FQNEAQ (reference sequence). The germline V and J ends were trimmed by 4 bases and 2 bases, with 12 bases remaining between them. There are 14 residues in the CDR3. The CDR3 DNA is TGTGCCAGCAGCTCCGGGGCGGACACCTACGAGCAGTACTTC. It is translated as CASSSGADTYEQYF.

Ten or more counts support this clonotype. The chain employs TRBV2 and TRBJ1-2; 9 nucleotides line up with TRBD1. V shed 5 bases and J 2 bases; nucleotides not matched to a gene: 3. Germline assignment: CDR1 SNHLY and CDR2 FYNNEI. The CDR3 length is 14 residues. The CDR3 here is CASSPGTGNYGYTF. CDR3 nucleotide sequence: TGTGCCAGCAGTCCCGGGACAGGGAACTATGGCTACACCTTC.

This clonotype has a count of ten or more. The chain joins TRBV28 to TRBJ2-7, with D possibly being TRBD1 (6 bases). Deletions cut 5 bases from V and 3 bases from J, with 26 bases between. CDR1 is MDHEN, CDR2 SYDVKM, per germline. This CDR3 comprises 18 residues. This CDR3 is CASSRLPGHSLPLYEQYF. DNA of the CDR3: TGTGCCAGCAGTCGTCTGCCGGGACACTCCCTACCCCTCTACGAGCAGTACTTC.

This clonotype was detected only a few times. This chain connects TRBV7-3 to TRBJ2-2; tentative D call: TRBD2 (6 bases). Trimming stripped 8 bases from V and 3 bases from J, with 10 bases between. Germline V gene lookup returns CDR1 SGHTA and CDR2 FQGTGA. The CDR3 runs to 13 residues. This CDR3 is CASGSGDTGELFF. DNA for the CDR3: TGTGCCAGCGGGTCGGGGGACACCGGGGAGCTGTTTTTT.

This clonotype showed up many times. The CDR3 region has the DNA TGTGCCAGCAGTCTCCCGGGCGAGCAGTACTTC. It yields the protein CASSLPGEQYF. The gene calls are TRBV12-3 or TRBV12-4 and TRBJ2-7, with D uncertain. V was cut by 5 bases and J by 6 bases, with 8 bases left in between. The CDR3 length is 11 residues.

This clonotype was seen ten or more times. This chain links TRBV11-2 with TRBJ1-1; maybe TRBD1 (5 bases). Germline V gene data show CDR1 as SGHAT and CDR2 as FQNNGV. The germline V and J ends were trimmed by 1 base and 7 bases, with 10 bases remaining between them. CDR3 length: 13 residues. CDR3 sequence (DNA): TGTGCCAGCAGCTTAGGGGTCGGGGGTGAAGCTTTCTTT. Amino acids: CASSLGVGGEAFF.

The chain recombines TRBV19 with TRBJ1-6; TRBD1 is a possible D gene (5 bases). The CDR3 is made up of 14 amino acids. Germline CDR1 is LNHDA and CDR2 is SQIVND (reference sequence). V was pared by 5 bases and J by 7 bases, with 12 bases between. Written as DNA, the CDR3 is TGTGCCAGTAGTGTCCAGGGTACGAATTCACCCCTCCACTTT. It encodes CASSVQGTNSPLHF.

Points on this clonotype: One end of the junction does not line up with germline, which may come from a read error. The chain links TRBV7-3 to TRBJ1-3, with a weak D call TRBD1 (5 bases). The CDR3 spans 10 residues. The V gene's germline CDR1 is SGHTA and CDR2 FQGTGA. Here the CDR3 reads CASTRDTIYF. The CDR3 DNA follows: TGTGCTAGCACCAGGGACACCATATATTTT.

This clonotype was seen more than once but under ten times. This chain links TRBV5-1 with TRBJ1-1, with no clear D. Germline CDR1 and CDR2: SGHRS and YFSETQ. CDR3 length equals 14 residues. The V end lost 2 bases, the J end lost 2 bases, and 10 bases lay between the germline ends. Here the CDR3 reads CASSFSDLNTEAFF. CDR3 in DNA: TGCGCCAGCAGCTTTTCCGATCTAAACACTGAAGCTTTCTTT.

The table lists this clonotype with a few counts. The rearrangement joins TRBV19 to TRBJ2-5; 8 positions match TRBD1. This CDR3 contains 10 residues. V shed 9 bases and J 13 bases; nucleotides not matched to a gene: 7. CDR1 and CDR2 from the germline V gene are LNHDA and SQIVND (reference sequence). The CDR3 here is CASGQGRLYF. In DNA, the CDR3 is TGTGCCAGCGGACAGGGAAGGTTGTACTTC.

This clonotype has a handful of counts. This chain uses TRBV4-3 with TRBJ2-1, with D tentatively TRBD1 or TRBD2 (6 bases each). Looked up from germline, CDR1 is LGHNA and CDR2 is YSLEER. V was trimmed by 1 base and J by 8 bases, leaving 9 bases between them. The CDR3 has 13 residues. The CDR3 sequence: CASSQGGAHEQFF. The CDR3 DNA follows: TGCGCCAGCAGCCAAGGGGGGGCTCATGAGCAGTTCTTC.

This clonotype was counted ten times or more. V usage is TRBV13 and J usage is TRBJ1-4, with TRBD1 matching over 8 bases. Germline lookup yields CDR1 PRHDT and CDR2 FYEKMQ (reference sequence). The CDR3 covers 14 residues. Unmatched junction bases numbered 8, after V lost 6 bases and J lost 8 bases. CDR3 sequence (DNA): TGTGCCAGCAGTGATGCAGGGGGCGGCGAAAAACTGTTTTTT. Translating it yields CASSDAGGGEKLFF.

The J gene is TRBJ1-5, the V gene TRBV19; TRBD1 is a possible D gene (6 bases). Germline V lookup: CDR1 LNHDA, CDR2 SQIVND (reference sequence). This CDR3 comprises 17 residues. V gave up 2 bases and J gave up 2 bases, with 16 bases separating them. The CDR3 here is CASSIRGGFGGNQPQHF. As DNA, the CDR3 is TGTGCCAGTAGTATAAGAGGGGGGTTCGGCGGCAATCAGCCCCAGCATTTT.

The CDR3 spells CASSIPRLLDGYTF. CDR3 in DNA: TGTGCCAGTAGTATTCCCCGGCTCCTAGATGGCTACACCTTC. The chain has TRBV19 and TRBJ1-2; D gene ambiguous. Trimming removed 3 bases from V and 6 bases from J, with 14 bases in between. The CDR3 runs 14 residues. The V gene's germline CDR1 is LNHDA and CDR2 SQIVND (reference sequence).

This clonotype occurred a few times. The rearrangement links TRBV27 to TRBJ2-2; D perhaps matches TRBD1 (7 bases). The CDR3 consists of 14 residues. The germline V gene has CDR1 MNHEY and CDR2 SMNVEV (reference sequence). V lost 9 bases and J lost 4, with 15 bases in between. CDR3 sequence: CASKRQGGTGELFF. The CDR3 DNA sequence: TGTGCCAGTAAAAGGCAGGGGGGCACCGGGGAGCTGTTTTTT.

CDR3 bases: TGTGCCAGCAGTTATCCGGGACTAGCGGGCCAAGAGACCCAGTACTTC. This codes for CASSYPGLAGQETQYF. This chain connects TRBV6-1 to TRBJ2-5; 12 bases are a match to TRBD2. The CDR3 is 16 amino acids. J was trimmed by 1 base and V by 5 bases; bases with no gene match: 5. Germline CDR1 reads MNHNS; CDR2 reads SASEGT.

This clonotype showed up many times. This chain uses TRBV2 with TRBJ2-3; D might be TRBD2 (6 bases). The V and J ends lost 4 bases and 1 base respectively, with 12 bases between them. Germline CDR1 and CDR2: SNHLY and FYNNEI. The CDR3 is 15 amino acids. The CDR3 DNA is TGTGCCAGCAGTGTCGGGGGATTAGGCACAGATACGCAGTATTTT. Its protein product is CASSVGGLGTDTQYF. The full variable domain, in which reference TRBV2 and TRBJ2-3 provide the parts outside the CDR3, is EPEVTQTPSHQVTQMGQEVILRCVPISNHLYFYWYRQILGQKVEFLVSFYNNEISEKSEIFDDQFSVERPDGSNFTLKIRSTKLEDSAMYFCASSVGGLGTDTQYFGPGTRLTVL.

This clonotype has only a few counts. The chain links TRBV3-1 to TRBJ1-6, with D hard to call. Germline CDR1 LGHDT, CDR2 YNNKEL (reference sequence). This CDR3 has 19 residues. V lost 1 base and J lost 3, with 19 bases in between. Written as DNA, the CDR3 is TGTGCCAGCAGCCAAGTGAGGACCCCACCGATGGGCTATAATTCACCCCTCCACTTT. Its protein product is CASSQVRTPPMGYNSPLHF.

CDR3 coding DNA: TGTGCCAGCAGTGGTCGACAGAACTATGGCTACACCTTC. Its protein is CASSGRQNYGYTF. V and J are TRBV2 and TRBJ1-2, with a tentative D call TRBD1 (5 bases). The CDR3 has 13 amino acids. The germline CDR1 and CDR2 sequences are SNHLY and FYNNEI. Trimming took off 4 bases at V and 2 bases at J, with 8 bases between the two ends.

This clonotype was seen only a few times. The chain uses TRBV4-1 and TRBJ1-3; unclear D gene. This CDR3 comprises 16 residues. In germline, CDR1 is MGHRA, CDR2 YSYEKL. V was pared by 0 bases and J by 0 bases, with 9 bases between. The CDR3 DNA sequence: TGCGCCAGCAGCCAAGACGACATCCCCTCTGGAAACACCATATATTTT. This gives the protein CASSQDDIPSGNTIYF.

The chain carries TRBV5-5 and TRBJ2-4, with 9 bases identical to TRBD1. V dropped 4 bases and J dropped 1; count of bases not matched to a gene: 18. Looked up from germline, CDR1 is SGHKS and CDR2 is YYEKEE (reference sequence). The CDR3 extends over 20 amino acids. The CDR3 DNA reads TGTGCCAGCAGCACAGCACGGGACAGGGTCAACCCCGATGCCAAAAACATTCAGTACTTC. It is translated as CASSTARDRVNPDAKNIQYF.